This TCR beta chain was identified in a study of blood T cells in healthy people across ages. The sample holds many counts of this clonotype. PCR was performed a second time for 7 to 11 cycles using a sample-barcoded 5' primer and a J-beta primer mix. TCRdb redid the calling of the 5' RACE reads with MiXCR, one entry per CDR3 protein. The sample has hundreds of thousands of distinct CDR3 sequences; roughly 50% are singletons. J was trimmed by 2 bases and V by 6 bases; bases with no gene match: 4. The CDR3 is 14 residues long. The TCR comes from a man aged 25-45 years in good health. The sequenced sample was blood. The chain combines TRBV12-3 or TRBV12-4 with TRBJ2-5; 9 bases fit TRBD2. CDR3 DNA: TGTGCCAGCAGCTTAAGCGGGGGGCAAGAGACCCAGTACTTC. It encodes CASSLSGGQETQYF.